One sample yielded the 18 T cell receptor beta chains listed below, sequenced in a study of control samples from healthy donors and cancer patients. Profiling relied on immunoSEQ multiplex PCR, and the TCRdb table lists in-frame clones only, not all of them. This sample yields 110,000 to 150,000 clones, of which approximately 92% are seen a single time; about 10% belongs to the top ten. Source material: blood. All receptors come from a man aged 30 to 45 in good health.

The chain uses TRBV28 and TRBJ1-2, with a tentative D call TRBD1 (5 bases). The CDR3 extends over 15 amino acids. CDR1 and CDR2 from the germline V gene are MDHEN and SYDVKM. With 4 bases removed from V and 8 bases from J, the gap between germline ends came to 20 bases. CDR3 residues: CASSYRSWQGLGYTF. CDR3 nucleotide sequence: TGTGCCAGCAGTTACCGGTCTTGGCAGGGACTCGGCTACACCTTC.

The chain has TRBV5-1 and TRBJ2-1; perhaps D is TRBD1 or TRBD2 (5 bases each). Between the trimmed V and J ends, which lost 0 bases and 6 bases, there was a span of 16 bases. The germline V gene has CDR1 SGHRS and CDR2 YFSETQ. The CDR3 has 16 amino acids. CDR3 DNA: TGCGCCAGCAGCTTGGCCACGTACGGGGACCGCAATGAGCAGTTCTTC. Translation gives CASSLATYGDRNEQFF.

This clone was seen a single time. The chain has TRBV5-1 and TRBJ2-7, with 10 positions matching TRBD1. The V gene's germline CDR1 is SGHRS and CDR2 YFSETQ. The ends lost 6 bases at V and 2 bases at J; junction bases unmatched: 11. The CDR3 covers 16 residues. As DNA, the CDR3 is TGCGCCAGCACCCCCGACAGGACAGGGGGTACCTACGAGCAGTACTTC. This translates into CASTPDRTGGTYEQYF.

The chain recombines TRBV29-1 with TRBJ1-4, with D perhaps matching TRBD1 (6 bases). This CDR3 has 14 amino acids. Trimming removed 7 bases from V and 5 bases from J, with 17 bases in between. Germline V gives CDR1 SQVTM, CDR2 ANQGSEA. CDR3 sequence reads: CSALSGTLNEKLFF. The DNA for the CDR3 is TGCAGCGCCTTATCCGGGACACTGAATGAAAAACTGTTTTTT.

The genes are TRBV20-1 and TRBJ2-1; D is uncertain. The CDR3 runs to 11 residues. The germline V gene has CDR1 DFQATT and CDR2 SNEGSKA (reference sequence). Trimming took 3 bases from V and 4 from J, leaving 4 bases between them. The CDR3 sequence is CSASLYNEQFF. CDR3 coding DNA: TGCAGTGCTAGTTTGTACAATGAGCAGTTCTTC.

The chain has TRBV19 and TRBJ2-7; TRBD2 agrees at 9 bases. In germline, CDR1 is LNHDA, CDR2 SQIVND (reference sequence). Trimming cost V 4 bases and J 4 bases; bases outside gene matches: 2. The CDR3 is 13 residues long. This chain's CDR3 is CASSSGRGYEQYF. The DNA of the CDR3 is TGTGCCAGTAGTAGCGGGAGGGGGTACGAGCAGTACTTC.

The chain employs TRBV10-3 and TRBJ2-2; no clear D gene. The CDR3 runs to 15 residues. V was trimmed by 10 bases and J by 3 bases, leaving 18 bases between them. Per germline, CDR1 ENHRY and CDR2 SYGVKD. Here the CDR3 DNA reads TGTGCCAACAACCACCCCCTTGGGGACACCGGGGAGCTGTTTTTT. Its protein product is CANNHPLGDTGELFF.

The chain has TRBV11-3 and TRBJ2-1; tentative D call: TRBD1 (6 bases). This CDR3 is built from 14 residues. V was clipped by 2 bases and J by 8 bases, with 13 bases between them. Germline loops: CDR1 SGHNT, CDR2 YENEEA. The CDR3 sequence is CASSLNRAGDEQFF. The CDR3 DNA is TGTGCCAGCAGCTTAAACAGGGCCGGGGATGAGCAGTTCTTC. The entire variable domain, with the rest obtained from reference TRBV11-3 and TRBJ2-1, is as follows: EAGVVQSPRYKIIEKKQPVAFWCNPISGHNTLYWYLQNLGQGPELLIRYENEEAVDDSQLPKDRFSAERLKGVDSTLKIQPAELGDSAVYLCASSLNRAGDEQFFGPGTRLTVL.

The J gene is TRBJ2-7, the V gene TRBV20-1; 8 nucleotides line up with TRBD2. The CDR3 covers 14 residues. Germline CDR1 and CDR2: DFQATT and SNEGSKA (reference sequence). V lost 3 bases and J lost 0; bases outside the gene matches: 4. The CDR3 sequence is CSASRLAGSYEQYF. CDR3 bases: TGCAGTGCTAGTCGCCTAGCGGGCTCCTACGAGCAGTACTTC.

The J gene is TRBJ2-1, the V gene TRBV11-2; 10 nucleotides align to TRBD2. This CDR3 spans 16 amino acids. J was trimmed by 8 bases and V by 5 bases; bases with no gene match: 12. CDR1 and CDR2 (germline): SGHAT, FQNNGV. For the CDR3, the DNA is TGTGCCAGCAGCCTAAGGCTAGCGGGAGTTATAGATGAGCAGTTCTTC. It encodes CASSLRLAGVIDEQFF. The full variable domain, completed using reference TRBV11-2 and TRBJ2-1, is EAGVAQSPRYKIIEKRQSVAFWCNPISGHATLYWYQQILGQGPKLLIQFQNNGVVDDSQLPKDRFSAERLKGVDSTLKIQPAKLEDSAVYLCASSLRLAGVIDEQFFGPGTRLTVL.

This clone was picked up one time. This chain uses TRBV28 with TRBJ1-1, with no clear D. CDR3 length equals 13 residues. Per the germline V gene, CDR1 is MDHEN and CDR2 is SYDVKM. V was shortened by 7 bases and J by 6 bases, with 15 bases between the two germline ends. CDR3 DNA: TGTGCCAGCAAGAGACTGGGCCTTCCTGAAGCTTTCTTT. It encodes CASKRLGLPEAFF.

The chain links TRBV5-1 to TRBJ2-2; D remains unclear. Germline V gene lookup returns CDR1 SGHRS and CDR2 YFSETQ. Trimming left V 8 bases short and J 0 bases short, with 11 bases between. CDR3 size: 14 residues. The CDR3 region has the DNA TGCGCCAGGAAGAGCGATACGAACACCGGGGAGCTGTTTTTT. This encodes CARKSDTNTGELFF.

The rearrangement uses TRBV5-8 and TRBJ1-1; D gene ambiguous. The length of the CDR3 is 16 residues. Trimming cost V 6 bases and J 1 base, with 19 bases left between them. Germline values: CDR1 SGHTS, CDR2 YDEGEE. For the CDR3, the DNA is TGTGCCAGCACCCTTAGGTTGTCGGGAACGAACACTGAAGCTTTCTTT. Protein product: CASTLRLSGTNTEAFF.

J is TRBJ2-7 and V is TRBV5-6; 11 bases are shared with TRBD2. This CDR3 has 15 residues. J lost 0 bases, V lost 4 bases, and 3 bases had no gene match. Germline V gene lookup returns CDR1 SGHDT and CDR2 YYEEEE. This chain's CDR3 is CASSAGLAASYEQYF. The CDR3 DNA reads as TGTGCCAGCAGCGCGGGACTAGCGGCCTCCTACGAGCAGTACTTC.

This clone has only one observation. The chain has TRBV6-5 and TRBJ1-2; unclear D gene. The CDR3 length is 13 residues. Trimming left V 6 bases short and J 8 bases short, with 16 bases between. CDR1 and CDR2 from the germline V gene are MNHEY and SVGAGI. The CDR3 region is CASRERVVRGYTF. CDR3 bases: TGTGCCAGCAGGGAGAGGGTCGTAAGGGGCTACACCTTC.

The rearrangement uses TRBV28 and TRBJ1-3, with D uncertain. Trimming took 5 bases from V and 0 from J, leaving 11 bases between them. The V gene's germline CDR1 is MDHEN and CDR2 SYDVKM. The CDR3 sequence is 15 residues long. CDR3 coding DNA: TGTGCCAGCAGTGTGGCCTTGGGCTCTGGAAACACCATATATTTT. Residues: CASSVALGSGNTIYF.

The rearrangement uses TRBV20-1 and TRBJ2-7; 7 positions agree with TRBD2. The CDR3 is 11 residues long. The V gene's germline CDR1 is DFQATT and CDR2 SNEGSKA (reference sequence). Trimming at V came to 6 bases and at J to 2 bases, leaving 1 base not matched to a gene. The CDR3, as DNA: TGCAGTGCGGGGGGGACCTACGAGCAGTACTTC. This translates into CSAGGTYEQYF.

As DNA, the CDR3 is TGTGCCAGTAAGACAGGGGGCGATGTAAGCGAGCAGTACTTC. Residues: CASKTGGDVSEQYF. The rearrangement joins TRBV19 to TRBJ2-7; 10 bases agree with TRBD1. V shed 7 bases, J shed 6 bases, and the junction held 9 bases outside the gene matches. The CDR3 length is 14 residues. From germline, CDR1 is LNHDA and CDR2 SQIVND (reference sequence).